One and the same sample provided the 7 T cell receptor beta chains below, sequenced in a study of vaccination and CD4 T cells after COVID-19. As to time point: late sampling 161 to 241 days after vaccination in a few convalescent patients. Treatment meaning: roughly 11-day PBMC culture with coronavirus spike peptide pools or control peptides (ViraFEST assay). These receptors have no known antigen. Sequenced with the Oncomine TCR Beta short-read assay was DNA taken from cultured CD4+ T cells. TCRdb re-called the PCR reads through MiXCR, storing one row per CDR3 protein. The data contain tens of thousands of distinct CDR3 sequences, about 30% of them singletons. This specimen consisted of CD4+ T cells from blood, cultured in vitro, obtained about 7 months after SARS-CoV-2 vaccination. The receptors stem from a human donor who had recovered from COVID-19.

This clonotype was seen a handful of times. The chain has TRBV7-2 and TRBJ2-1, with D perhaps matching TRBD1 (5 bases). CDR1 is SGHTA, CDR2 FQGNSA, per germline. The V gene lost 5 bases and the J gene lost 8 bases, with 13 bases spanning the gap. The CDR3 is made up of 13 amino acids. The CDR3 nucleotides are TGTGCCAGCAGCGGATTAGGGGCGGATGAGCAGTTCTTC. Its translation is CASSGLGADEQFF. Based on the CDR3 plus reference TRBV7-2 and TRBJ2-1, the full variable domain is GAGVSQSPSNKVTEKGKDVELRCDPISGHTALYWYRQSLGQGLEFLIYFQGNSAPDKSGLPSDRFSAERTGGSVSTLTIQRTQQEDSAVYLCASSGLGADEQFFGPGTRLTVL.

As DNA, the CDR3 is TGTGCCACCAGCAGAGGGTGGCCCGGGTCGGCAGCCGGTGACACCATATATTTT. It specifies CATSRGWPGSAAGDTIYF. The chain carries TRBV15 and TRBJ1-3; D uncertain. The V gene's germline CDR1 is LNHNV and CDR2 YYDKDF (reference sequence). The CDR3 is 18 residues long. The V end was cut by 1 base, the J end by 8 bases, with 24 bases between.

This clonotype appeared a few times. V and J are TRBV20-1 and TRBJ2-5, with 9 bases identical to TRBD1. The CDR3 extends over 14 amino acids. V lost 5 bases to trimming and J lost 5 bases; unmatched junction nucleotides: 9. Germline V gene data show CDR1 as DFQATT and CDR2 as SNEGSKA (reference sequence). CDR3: CSARRTGELETQYF. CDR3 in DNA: TGCAGTGCTCGGAGGACAGGGGAACTGGAGACCCAGTACTTC.

CDR3 coding DNA: TGTGCCAGCAGTTCCGCCATTTCCGATCAGCCCCAGCATTTT. It encodes CASSSAISDQPQHF. The chain joins TRBV6-4 to TRBJ1-5; D remains unclear. V was trimmed by 5 bases and J by 5 bases, leaving 13 bases between them. The germline gives CDR1 MRHNA, CDR2 SNTAGT. The CDR3 loop spans 14 amino acids.

The CDR3 DNA sequence: TGTGCCAGCAGCCCCCCCGGGACTAGCGGGTTAAAAAACATTCAGTACTTC. This sequence encodes CASSPPGTSGLKNIQYF. V usage is TRBV7-2 and J usage is TRBJ2-4; 12 nucleotides agree with TRBD2. V was clipped by 5 bases and J by 4 bases; unmatched bases: 9. CDR3 length equals 17 residues. CDR1 and CDR2 from the germline V gene are SGHTA and FQGNSA.

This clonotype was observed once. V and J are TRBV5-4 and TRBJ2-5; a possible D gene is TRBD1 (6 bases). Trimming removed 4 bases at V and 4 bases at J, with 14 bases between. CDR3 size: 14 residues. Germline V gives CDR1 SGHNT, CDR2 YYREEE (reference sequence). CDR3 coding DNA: TGTGCCAGCAGCAACCCCAGGGGATCAGAGACCCAGTACTTC. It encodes CASSNPRGSETQYF.

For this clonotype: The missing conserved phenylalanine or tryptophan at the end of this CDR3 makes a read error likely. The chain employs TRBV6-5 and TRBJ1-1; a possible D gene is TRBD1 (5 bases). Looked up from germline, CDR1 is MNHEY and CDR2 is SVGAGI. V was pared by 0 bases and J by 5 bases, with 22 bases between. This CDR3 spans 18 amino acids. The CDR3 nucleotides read TGTGCCAGCAGTTACTCGATACGAAAGGGACGAGGTTGGACTGAAGCTTTCTCT. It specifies CASSYSIRKGRGWTEAFS.